Below are 30 T cell receptor beta chains sequenced from a single sample in a study of T cell responses to AZD1222 COVID-19 vaccine. Sequencing used immunoSEQ multiplex PCR; TCRdb keeps in-frame clones, though not all of them. The sample carries about 54,000 clones, around 89% recorded once. The starting material was peripheral blood, obtained 28 days after the second AZD1222 dose. Receptors originate from an adult who received the AZD1222 COVID-19 vaccine.

This clone was counted once. The rearrangement links TRBV3-1 (or the pseudogene TRBV3-2) to TRBJ1-2; tentative D call: TRBD1 (5 bases). V was cut by 4 bases and J by 4 bases, with 10 bases left in between. The CDR3 consists of 13 residues. Germline lookup yields CDR1 LGHDT and CDR2 YNNKEL (reference sequence). CDR3 nucleotide sequence: TGTGCCAGCAGCCGAGACGGGACCTATGGCTACACCTTC. Translated: CASSRDGTYGYTF.

The genes are TRBV2 and TRBJ2-1; the D gene is possibly TRBD1 (5 bases). V lost 9 bases and J lost 7, with 19 bases in between. Germline CDR1 and CDR2: SNHLY and FYNNEI. The CDR3 is 14 residues long. In nucleotides, the CDR3 is TGTGCCAGGGGGCAGGCCCCAATGCGGAATGAGCAGTTCTTC. Its translation is CARGQAPMRNEQFF.

Here the CDR3 DNA reads TGTGCCAGCTCACCAACTCCAAGGGGTAATGAGCAGTTCTTC. It translates to CASSPTPRGNEQFF. The J gene is TRBJ2-1, the V gene TRBV18; weak D call: TRBD1 (5 bases). Germline CDR1 KGHSH, CDR2 LQKENI. The V end lost 2 bases, the J end lost 7 bases, and 12 bases lay between the germline ends. CDR3 length: 14 amino acids.

V is TRBV4-2 and J is TRBJ1-4; 7 bases agree with TRBD1. Germline V gene lookup returns CDR1 LGHNA and CDR2 YNFKEQ. J lost 4 bases, V lost 3 bases, and 2 bases had no gene match. The CDR3 contains 14 residues. The CDR3 coding sequence is TGTGCCAGCAGCCAGTACAGGGGTAATGAAAAACTGTTTTTT. This translates into CASSQYRGNEKLFF.

V is TRBV7-2 and J is TRBJ1-3; D perhaps matches TRBD1 (5 bases). The germline gives CDR1 SGHTA, CDR2 FQGNSA. CDR3 length: 17 residues. The V end lost 1 base, the J end lost 0 bases, and 13 bases lay between the germline ends. The CDR3 region has the DNA TGTGCCAGCAGCTTAGACGGGTGGGGGAGCTCTGGAAACACCATATATTTT. Its protein product is CASSLDGWGSSGNTIYF.

This rearrangement joins TRBV2 to TRBJ1-6; no reliable D call. This CDR3 region has 12 residues. Germline V lookup: CDR1 SNHLY, CDR2 FYNNEI. Deletions cut 6 bases from V and 10 bases from J, with 10 bases between. Here the CDR3 DNA reads TGTGCCAGCAGCTCAACCAACTCACCCCTCCACTTT. Encoded protein: CASSSTNSPLHF.

The chain is built from TRBV2 and TRBJ2-3; 7 positions match TRBD1. The ends lost 1 base at V and 4 bases at J; junction bases unmatched: 11. This CDR3 spans 17 amino acids. Germline V gives CDR1 SNHLY, CDR2 FYNNEI. The CDR3 region is CASSEDFGYRGADTQYF. The CDR3 DNA follows: TGTGCCAGCAGTGAAGATTTTGGGTACAGGGGAGCAGATACGCAGTATTTT. The full variable domain, completed using reference TRBV2 and TRBJ2-3, is EPEVTQTPSHQVTQMGQEVILRCVPISNHLYFYWYRQILGQKVEFLVSFYNNEISEKSEIFDDQFSVERPDGSNFTLKIRSTKLEDSAMYFCASSEDFGYRGADTQYFGPGTRLTVL.

This chain links TRBV4-1 with TRBJ2-2; 9 bases are shared with TRBD1. CDR1 and CDR2 (germline): MGHRA, YSYEKL. V lost 4 bases to trimming and J lost 4 bases; unmatched junction nucleotides: 4. The CDR3 runs 15 residues. The DNA for the CDR3 is TGCGCCAGCAGCCTCGGACAGGGGAGCACCGGGGAGCTGTTTTTT. As protein: CASSLGQGSTGELFF.

A single count supports this clone. The V and J genes are TRBV19 and TRBJ2-1, with 11 bases fitting TRBD2. The CDR3 is 21 residues long. The J segment lost 1 base and the V segment lost 5 bases, leaving 19 bases of the junction unmatched. The V gene's germline CDR1 is LNHDA and CDR2 SQIVND (reference sequence). CDR3 loop: CASSLQAYTSGSSLSYNEQFF. The CDR3 DNA is TGTGCCAGTAGTCTGCAGGCCTATACTAGCGGGAGTTCCCTTTCCTACAATGAGCAGTTCTTC.

This clone was seen just once. The gene calls are TRBV2 and TRBJ2-2; 11 nucleotides line up with TRBD2. Trimming removed 7 bases from V and 6 bases from J; junction bases left unmatched: 4. CDR1 is SNHLY, CDR2 FYNNEI, per germline. The CDR3 runs 14 residues. CDR3 sequence reads: CASNLAGGSGELFF. CDR3 coding DNA: TGTGCCAGCAATCTAGCGGGAGGTTCCGGGGAGCTGTTTTTT.

The chain combines TRBV5-8 with TRBJ2-5; the D call may be TRBD1 or TRBD2 (5 bases each). This CDR3 spans 15 amino acids. Trimming removed 0 bases from V and 2 bases from J, with 11 bases in between. Germline-derived CDR1 and CDR2 are SGHTS and YDEGEE. As DNA, the CDR3 is TGTGCCAGCAGCTTGGGGGCCTGGGGGCAAGAGACCCAGTACTTC. Translation gives CASSLGAWGQETQYF. The full variable domain, in which reference TRBV5-8 and TRBJ2-5 provide the parts outside the CDR3, is EAGVTQSPTHLIKTRGQQATLRCSPISGHTSVYWYQQALGLGLQFLLWYDEGEERNRGNFPPRFSGRQFPNYSSELNVNALELEDSALYLCASSLGAWGQETQYFGPGTRLLVL.

This chain uses TRBV3-1 (or the pseudogene TRBV3-2) with TRBJ1-3, with a tentative D call TRBD1 (5 bases). Germline V gives CDR1 LGHDT, CDR2 YNNKEL (reference sequence). Trimming removed 4 bases from V and 7 bases from J, with 17 bases in between. The CDR3 extends over 15 amino acids. Written as DNA, the CDR3 is TGTGCCAGCAGCCGAAGGGACGGTCCCGGGAACACCATATATTTT. Translating gives CASSRRDGPGNTIYF.

In this sample, this clone turned up once. The V and J genes are TRBV5-4 and TRBJ2-3; no reliable D call. Trimming removed 3 bases from V and 0 bases from J, with 11 bases in between. There are 15 residues in the CDR3. In germline, CDR1 is SGHNT, CDR2 YYREEE (reference sequence). CDR3 coding DNA: TGTGCCAGCAGCTCCCAGGAGCGTAGCACAGATACGCAGTATTTT. It specifies CASSSQERSTDTQYF.

The CDR3 loop reads CAWSGSGGRFYNEQFF. CDR3 DNA: TGTGCCTGGAGTGGCTCCGGCGGGAGATTCTACAATGAGCAGTTCTTC. This chain joins TRBV30 and TRBJ2-1, with 7 bases matching TRBD2. Germline-derived CDR1 and CDR2 are GTSNPN and SVGIG (reference sequence). This CDR3 comprises 16 residues. V shed 1 base and J 3 bases; nucleotides not matched to a gene: 9.

This clone was counted a few times. The chain recombines TRBV19 with TRBJ2-7; TRBD1 agrees at 7 bases. Germline values: CDR1 LNHDA, CDR2 SQIVND (reference sequence). CDR3 length equals 13 residues. The V and J ends lost 8 bases and 3 bases, in that order; junction bases with no gene match: 7. CDR3: CASSSGQHYEQYF. CDR3 sequence (DNA): TGTGCCAGTTCCTCGGGACAGCACTACGAGCAGTACTTC.

The chain combines TRBV6-4 with TRBJ2-3; 7 bases are a match to TRBD2. Germline V gene lookup returns CDR1 MRHNA and CDR2 SNTAGT. This CDR3 comprises 15 residues. The V gene end was trimmed by 6 bases and the J gene end by 3 bases; junction bases not matched to a gene: 9. In DNA, the CDR3 is TGTGCCAGCAGCGTGGGGCGGGAGCGTACAGATACGCAGTATTTT. The encoded protein is CASSVGRERTDTQYF.

The chain joins TRBV5-1 to TRBJ2-1; D uncertain. CDR3 length: 13 amino acids. Germline V gene sequence: CDR1 SGHRS, CDR2 YFSETQ. Trimming removed 5 bases at V and 3 bases at J, with 9 bases between. CDR3 nucleotide sequence: TGCGCCAGCAGGCCAAACGGCTACAATGAGCAGTTCTTC. Its translation is CASRPNGYNEQFF.

CDR3 DNA: TGTGCCTGGAGTGTTGGGGGGATACTCGACGAGCAGTACTTC. Its protein product is CAWSVGGILDEQYF. The V call is TRBV30, the J call TRBJ2-7; a possible D gene is TRBD2 (6 bases). The germline V and J ends were trimmed by 0 bases and 5 bases, with 14 bases remaining between them. Per the germline V gene, CDR1 is GTSNPN and CDR2 is SVGIG (reference sequence). This CDR3 is built from 14 residues. Drawing the rest from reference TRBV30 and TRBJ2-7, the complete variable domain is SQTIHQWPATLVQPVGSPLSLECTVEGTSNPNLYWYRQAAGRGLQLLFYSVGIGQISSEVPQNLSASRPQDRQFILSSKKLLLSDSGFYLCAWSVGGILDEQYFGPGTRLTVT.

The chain links TRBV6-5 to TRBJ2-1; 13 bases are a match to TRBD2. The CDR3 has 14 amino acids. CDR1 and CDR2 (germline): MNHEY, SVGAGI. V was pared by 6 bases and J by 5 bases, with 1 base of the junction left unmatched. In nucleotides, the CDR3 is TGTGCCAGCAGCACTAGCGGGAGGGACAATGAGCAGTTCTTC. Amino acids: CASSTSGRDNEQFF.

This clone is a singleton in its sample. The genes are TRBV7-8 and TRBJ2-2, with no clear D. Per the germline V gene, CDR1 is SGHVS and CDR2 is FQNEAQ. This CDR3 spans 15 amino acids. V gave up 1 base and J gave up 3 bases, with 9 bases separating them. CDR3 protein: CASSLDRPHTGELFF. DNA of the CDR3: TGTGCCAGCAGCTTAGACCGCCCCCACACCGGGGAGCTGTTTTTT.

The chain has TRBV5-1 and TRBJ2-5; D unclear. Per germline, CDR1 SGHRS and CDR2 YFSETQ. V was cut by 4 bases and J by 5 bases, with 12 bases left in between. The CDR3 runs 13 residues. CDR3 region: CASSDLQRETQYF. In DNA form, the CDR3 reads TGCGCCAGCAGCGACCTTCAGAGGGAGACCCAGTACTTC.

The chain links TRBV12-3 or TRBV12-4 to TRBJ1-5; no firm D call. Trimming pared 6 bases from V and 0 bases from J, leaving 3 bases between. The length of the CDR3 is 12 residues. The CDR3 DNA sequence: TGTGCCAGCAGCCATAGCAATCAGCCCCAGCATTTT. Its translation: CASSHSNQPQHF.

This clone appeared a single time. The DNA of the CDR3 is TGTGCCAGCAGCGGAACACAGGGGAAGCCCCAGCATTTT. Translated, it gives CASSGTQGKPQHF. The chain is built from TRBV7-9 and TRBJ1-5; the match to TRBD1 covers 7 bases. CDR1 SEHNR and CDR2 FQNEAQ come from the germline V gene (reference sequence). The CDR3 covers 13 residues. J was trimmed by 8 bases and V by 5 bases; bases with no gene match: 6.

The chain carries TRBV30 and TRBJ1-2, with TRBD1 matching over 8 bases. Germline V gene lookup returns CDR1 GTSNPN and CDR2 SVGIG (reference sequence). V gave up 5 bases and J gave up 6 bases; unmatched junction bases: 8. This CDR3 is 13 amino acids long. CDR3 nucleotides: TGTGCCTGGGGTTACGGACAGGGAGATGGCTACACCTTC. It translates to CAWGYGQGDGYTF.

The V and J genes are TRBV5-6 and TRBJ2-3; no definite D call. The CDR3 has 13 residues. CDR1 and CDR2 (germline): SGHDT, YYEEEE. Trimming cost V 4 bases and J 0 bases, with 6 bases left between them. The CDR3 DNA reads as TGTGCCAGCAGCCGATACAGCACAGATACGCAGTATTTT. It codes for CASSRYSTDTQYF.

The genes are TRBV6-5 and TRBJ1-5; 7 bases are a match to TRBD1. Trimming took 11 bases from V and 3 from J; bases not matched to a gene: 7. Germline V CDR1 and CDR2: MNHEY, SVGAGI. This CDR3 contains 13 residues. This chain's CDR3 is CAQGQPHNQPQHF. The CDR3 DNA reads TGTGCCCAGGGACAGCCACACAATCAGCCCCAGCATTTT.

The J gene is TRBJ1-3, the V gene TRBV3-1 (or the pseudogene TRBV3-2); D remains unclear. The V end was cut by 1 base, the J end by 4 bases, with 8 bases between. In germline, CDR1 is LGHDT, CDR2 YNNKEL (reference sequence). The CDR3 contains 14 residues. In DNA form, the CDR3 reads TGTGCCAGCAGCCAAGGCGAGGGCGGAAACACCATATATTTT. It is translated as CASSQGEGGNTIYF.

V gene TRBV3-1 (or the pseudogene TRBV3-2) combines with J gene TRBJ1-1, with unresolved D. Germline V gene sequence: CDR1 LGHDT, CDR2 YNNKEL (reference sequence). This CDR3 region has 18 residues. V was trimmed by 0 bases and J by 1 base, leaving 18 bases between them. The CDR3 DNA sequence: TGTGCCAGCAGCCAAGATTTGAGACGTATGCACGGGAACACTGAAGCTTTCTTT. This encodes CASSQDLRRMHGNTEAFF.

This clone was counted a few times. The chain couples TRBV27 to TRBJ2-3, with 13 bases that match TRBD2. Losses at the gene ends were 2 bases for V and 6 bases for J; bases not matched to a gene: 5. In germline, CDR1 is MNHEY, CDR2 SMNVEV (reference sequence). The CDR3 has 16 residues. The CDR3 nucleotides are TGTGCCAGCAGTTTAATGACTAGCGGGAGGAGGGATACGCAGTATTTT. Translated: CASSLMTSGRRDTQYF.

The chain employs TRBV24-1 and TRBJ2-1; no firm D call. The V gene lost 0 bases and the J gene lost 8 bases, with 4 bases spanning the gap. The V gene's germline CDR1 is KGHDR and CDR2 SFDVKD. The CDR3 is 12 amino acids. CDR3 amino acids: CATSDLRDEQFF. The CDR3 DNA is TGTGCCACCAGTGATTTGCGGGATGAGCAGTTCTTC.